Given below is one T cell receptor beta chain in context. Its antigen is still unknown. Trimming cost V 6 bases and J 4 bases; bases outside gene matches: 11. The CDR3 contains 15 residues. CDR1 and CDR2 (germline): SGHRS, YFSETQ. The data belong to a study of graft-versus-host responses after intestinal transplantation. In the study overall: Multivisceral, liver-intestinal, or isolated intestinal transplants were performed in recipients.

The protocol was immunoSEQ multiplex PCR, while the TCRdb copy is restricted to in-frame clones and leaves out a portion. The sample contains 95,000 to 130,000 clones, 90% of which appear only once. Points from the study as a whole: Subjects displaying graft-donor T cell macrochimerism possessed elevated graft-versus-host to host-versus-graft clonal ratios inside allografts. Recipient marrow contained GvH clones, some of which appeared first in ileum or blood. Peak levels of circulating GvH clones tracked with early post-transplant HvG declines.

This TCR derives from a human donor who received an intestinal transplant. The sample here was unstimulated CD4+ T cells sorted from spleen or lymph node cells, taken before intestinal transplant. The genes are TRBV5-1 and TRBJ2-7, with TRBD1 matching over 9 bases. CDR3 amino acids: CASTSFSGQGYEQYF. For the CDR3, the DNA is TGCGCCAGCACCAGCTTTTCGGGACAGGGATACGAGCAGTACTTC.